This T cell receptor (beta chain) was recovered during a study of control samples from healthy donors and cancer patients. Assay: immunoSEQ multiplex PCR; the TCRdb copy retains only in-frame clones and omits some. The repertoire holds roughly 140,000 clones, with around 86% as singletons. Germline CDR1 reads SGHTS; CDR2 reads YDEGEE. CDR3 length: 15 residues. V was shortened by 1 base and J by 5 bases, with 16 bases between the two germline ends. The source is a man aged 25 to 40 in good health. This chain connects TRBV5-8 to TRBJ2-7, with a weak D call TRBD1 (5 bases). The specimen sequenced was blood. The CDR3: CASSLFRESDHEQYF. Written as DNA, the CDR3 is TGTGCCAGCAGCTTGTTCAGGGAATCGGACCACGAGCAGTACTTC. Supplemented by reference TRBV5-8 and TRBJ2-7, the full variable domain reads EAGVTQSPTHLIKTRGQQATLRCSPISGHTSVYWYQQALGLGLQFLLWYDEGEERNRGNFPPRFSGRQFPNYSSELNVNALELEDSALYLCASSLFRESDHEQYFGPGTRLTVT.